The 10 T cell receptor beta chains presented below share a single source sample, sequenced in a study of OX40 agonist ivuxolimab in advanced cancers. TCRdb's table, derived via immunoSEQ multiplex PCR, lists solely in-frame clones and lacks some. Of approximately 54,000 clones detected, 80% to 95% appear once; the ten largest clones hold 8% to 10%. Sequenced here: CD4+ or CD8+ T cells sorted from blood, sampled in a trial of the OX40 agonist ivuxolimab. Receptor source: an adult with an advanced solid tumor such as melanoma, head and neck, liver or kidney cancer.

The genes are TRBV7-6 and TRBJ2-1, with 7 bases fitting TRBD1. The CDR3 extends over 21 amino acids. Germline loops: CDR1 SGHVS, CDR2 FNYEAQ. V gave up 1 base and J gave up 0 bases; unmatched junction bases: 18. The CDR3 protein is CASSLVMTFTGVPSSYNEQFF. The DNA of the CDR3 is TGTGCCAGCAGCTTAGTTATGACGTTTACAGGGGTGCCGAGCTCCTACAATGAGCAGTTCTTC.

The V call is TRBV6-6, the J call TRBJ1-1, with 7 positions matching TRBD1. Unmatched junction bases numbered 6, after V lost 0 bases and J lost 5 bases. The CDR3 loop spans 15 amino acids. Germline lookup yields CDR1 MNHNY and CDR2 SVGAGI (reference sequence). In DNA form, the CDR3 reads TGTGCCAGCAGTTACTCTAGACAGGGAAGGACTGAAGCTTTCTTT. Translation: CASSYSRQGRTEAFF.

This clone was found once. The V gene is TRBV5-6, the J gene TRBJ2-4; 13 positions agree with TRBD2. Germline V gene sequence: CDR1 SGHDT, CDR2 YYEEEE. The CDR3 spans 16 residues. The junction had 8 bases not matched to a gene; V was cut back by 6 bases and J by 5 bases. The CDR3 sequence: CASTLGGLAGQNIQYF. The DNA of the CDR3 is TGTGCCAGCACCTTAGGGGGACTAGCGGGGCAAAACATTCAGTACTTC.

The chain recombines TRBV6-6 with TRBJ2-1, with D hard to call. Germline loops: CDR1 MNHNY, CDR2 SVGAGI (reference sequence). The CDR3 runs 13 residues. V was cut by 2 bases and J by 1 base, with 3 bases left in between. The CDR3 DNA follows: TGTGCCAGCAGTTACGTTTCCTACAATGAGCAGTTCTTC. This translates into CASSYVSYNEQFF.

V and J are TRBV30 and TRBJ1-1, with a weak D call TRBD1 (5 bases). CDR1 GTSNPN and CDR2 SVGIG come from the germline V gene (reference sequence). The CDR3 spans 12 residues. With 8 bases removed from V and 4 bases from J, the gap between germline ends came to 14 bases. The chain's CDR3 is CAERRGGTEAFF. The CDR3 DNA reads TGTGCCGAACGACGGGGGGGCACTGAAGCTTTCTTT.

This rearrangement joins TRBV28 to TRBJ1-5; D perhaps matches TRBD1 (5 bases). With 9 bases removed from V and 0 bases from J, the gap between germline ends came to 12 bases. The CDR3 is 14 amino acids. CDR1 is MDHEN and CDR2 is SYDVKM in the germline V gene. The CDR3 is CASSRGFSNQPQHF. The CDR3 DNA follows: TGTGCCAGTAGTAGGGGCTTTAGCAATCAGCCCCAGCATTTT.

This clone was observed a single time. This chain connects TRBV27 to TRBJ2-7; TRBD1 might be the D (6 bases). Germline V gene data show CDR1 as MNHEY and CDR2 as SMNVEV (reference sequence). The CDR3 is 12 amino acids. V was clipped by 5 bases and J by 6 bases, with 11 bases between them. In DNA form, the CDR3 reads TGTGCCAGCAGTCCGACAGGATTCGAGCAGTACTTC. It codes for CASSPTGFEQYF.

This chain links TRBV4-1 with TRBJ2-7, with D perhaps matching TRBD2 (5 bases). Per germline, CDR1 MGHRA and CDR2 YSYEKL. This CDR3 contains 14 residues. The germline V and J ends were trimmed by 0 bases and 6 bases, with 12 bases remaining between them. The CDR3 reads CASSQDRGLAEQYF. CDR3 nucleotide sequence: TGCGCCAGCAGCCAAGATCGGGGTTTGGCCGAGCAGTACTTC.

The chain employs TRBV13 and TRBJ1-6; D perhaps matches TRBD1 (6 bases). The germline V gene encodes CDR1 PRHDT and CDR2 FYEKMQ (reference sequence). The CDR3 is 13 amino acids. The ends were cut back, 6 bases at V and 14 bases at J, with 17 bases in the middle. In DNA, the CDR3 is TGTGCCAGCAGGGTCCGGGGGGCCAGGGCCCTCCACTTT. Amino acid sequence: CASRVRGARALHF.

The chain combines TRBV6-1 with TRBJ1-2; no clear D. The CDR3 totals 15 residues. Deletions cut 1 base from V and 3 bases from J, with 12 bases between. The V gene's germline CDR1 is MNHNS and CDR2 SASEGT. The CDR3 nucleotides are TGTGCCAGCAGTGAAGAGCTAAACTTGGACTATGGCTACACCTTC. Residues: CASSEELNLDYGYTF.